This T cell receptor beta chain appears in the sequencing data of a study of cytomegalovirus exposure and HLA in healthy donors. The PCR used 60 Vbeta and 13 Jbeta primers. The method was immunoSEQ multiplex PCR; TCRdb's version includes in-frame clones alone and lacks a portion of them. The table has under 150,000 clones, 75% to 80% seen once; the top ten hold roughly 6%. Germline assignment: CDR1 SNHLY and CDR2 FYNNEI. The CDR3 has 15 residues. V lost 3 bases to trimming and J lost 4 bases, with 15 bases between them. A word on this clone: The antigen remains unidentified.

Study results and limitations: Specificity for CMV antigens was confirmed in vitro for a few of the CMV-associated chains.

The chain has TRBV2 and TRBJ1-2, with a tentative D call TRBD1 (6 bases). Sequencing used PBMCs. This clonotype was obtained from a woman between 40 and 55 years old in good health and CMV-seropositive. The CDR3 protein is CASSEDRKLLYGYTF. The CDR3 DNA follows: TGTGCCAGCAGTGAGGACAGAAAACTCCTCTATGGCTACACCTTC.